Presented here are 28 T cell receptor beta chains from one specimen sequenced in a study of cytomegalovirus exposure and HLA in healthy donors. Generated by immunoSEQ multiplex PCR, the TCRdb table keeps only in-frame clones and is missing some. The repertoire holds 150,000 or so clones, with 89% as singletons. Material: PBMCs. These receptors came from a woman younger than 30 in good health and CMV-seronegative.

The chain is built from TRBV21-1 and TRBJ1-2; whether TRBD1, the table's D call, matches the DNA was not checked. TRBV21-1 is flagged as a pseudogene. The CDR3 contains 17 residues. Here the CDR3 DNA reads TGTGCCAGCAGGGAAAGACAGGGGTGGGGCGGTGTTGGTGGCTACACCTTC. It translates to CASRERQGWGGVGGYTF.

CDR3 in amino acids: CASSVKGQGIWGYTF. The CDR3 DNA follows: TGTGCCAGCAGCGTAAAGGGACAGGGAATCTGGGGCTACACCTTC. The chain recombines TRBV9 with TRBJ1-2, with TRBD1 matching over 9 bases. Germline V gene lookup returns CDR1 SGDLS and CDR2 YYNGEE. J was trimmed by 8 bases and V by 1 base; bases with no gene match: 9. This CDR3 is built from 15 residues.

The genes are TRBV9 and TRBJ1-1, with 8 bases matching TRBD1. V trimming: 3 bases; J trimming: 7 bases; junction bases outside the gene matches: 8. Germline V lookup: CDR1 SGDLS, CDR2 YYNGEE. The CDR3 is 14 residues long. CDR3 protein: CASSGIRGRGEAFF. CDR3 in DNA: TGTGCCAGCAGCGGGATCAGGGGGCGAGGTGAAGCTTTCTTT. The full variable domain, completed using reference TRBV9 and TRBJ1-1, is DSGVTQTPKHLITATGQRVTLRCSPRSGDLSVYWYQQSLDQGLQFLIQYYNGEERAKGNILERFSAQQFPDLHSELNLSSLELGDSALYFCASSGIRGRGEAFFGQGTRLTVV.

The chain links TRBV7-9 to TRBJ1-5, with D maybe TRBD1 (5 bases). This CDR3 contains 13 residues. CDR1 is SEHNR and CDR2 is FQNEAQ in the germline V gene (reference sequence). V was shortened by 4 bases and J by 5 bases, with 9 bases between the two germline ends. The CDR3 loop is CASSWSGDQPQHF. The CDR3 coding sequence is TGTGCCAGCAGCTGGTCGGGGGATCAGCCCCAGCATTTT.

This clone was picked up one time. The rearrangement joins TRBV2 to TRBJ1-4; 9 bases map to TRBD1. The CDR3 has 15 residues. Germline V lookup: CDR1 SNHLY, CDR2 FYNNEI. Losses at the gene ends were 7 bases for V and 6 bases for J; bases not matched to a gene: 9. This CDR3 reads CASNRRTGADEKLFF. In DNA, the CDR3 is TGTGCCAGCAACAGACGGACAGGGGCGGATGAAAAACTGTTTTTT.

The chain recombines TRBV11-1 with TRBJ1-2; a possible D gene is TRBD1 (6 bases). This CDR3 comprises 18 residues. CDR1 is SGHAT, CDR2 FQDESV, per germline (reference sequence). The V end was cut by 3 bases, the J end by 1 base, with 21 bases between. The CDR3 spells CASSFRQGRQSNNYGYTF. Here the CDR3 DNA reads TGTGCCAGCAGCTTTCGGCAGGGGAGACAATCAAATAACTATGGCTACACCTTC. The full variable domain, in which reference TRBV11-1 and TRBJ1-2 provide the parts outside the CDR3, is EAEVAQSPRYKITEKSQAVAFWCDPISGHATLYWYRQILGQGPELLVQFQDESVVDDSQLPKDRFSAERLKGVDSTLKIQPAELGDSAMYLCASSFRQGRQSNNYGYTFGSGTRLTVV.

This clone was counted a single time. The rearrangement joins TRBV6-5 to TRBJ1-2, with a tentative D call TRBD1 (5 bases). The CDR3 contains 14 residues. The V gene lost 6 bases and the J gene lost 2 bases, with 13 bases spanning the gap. Germline CDR1 and CDR2: MNHEY and SVGAGI. CDR3 in DNA: TGTGCCAGCAGCTATAGGGGCGCGAACTATGGCTACACCTTC. Protein: CASSYRGANYGYTF.

The rearrangement joins TRBV15 to TRBJ1-6; possible D gene TRBD1, 6 bases. The CDR3 has 15 amino acids. From germline, CDR1 is LNHNV and CDR2 YYDKDF (reference sequence). V shed 1 base and J shed 3 bases, with 7 bases lying between them. The CDR3 sequence: CATSRGTVYNSPLHF. For the CDR3, the DNA is TGTGCCACCAGCAGAGGGACAGTCTATAATTCACCCCTCCACTTT. Variable domain in full (rest from reference TRBV15 and TRBJ1-6): DAMVIQNPRYQVTQFGKPVTLSCSQTLNHNVMYWYQQKSSQAPKLLFHYYDKDFNNEADTPDNFQSRRPNTSFCFLDIRSPGLGDTAMYLCATSRGTVYNSPLHFGNGTRLTVT.

A single count supports this clone. DNA of the CDR3: TGTGCCAGCATCCAAGACAGTCGTCGACCCTATGGCTACACCTTC. It is translated as CASIQDSRRPYGYTF. The genes are TRBV11-2 and TRBJ1-2, with D possibly matching TRBD1 (5 bases). The CDR3 extends over 15 amino acids. Germline assignment: CDR1 SGHAT and CDR2 FQNNGV. Deletions cut 7 bases from V and 4 bases from J, with 19 bases between.

This clone appeared a single time. The rearrangement links TRBV6-1 to TRBJ1-4, with 12 positions matching TRBD1. Germline V gene lookup returns CDR1 MNHNS and CDR2 SASEGT. J was trimmed by 3 bases and V by 4 bases; bases with no gene match: 9. The CDR3 length is 18 residues. CDR3 in amino acids: CASSVPGQGARANEKLFF. As DNA, the CDR3 is TGTGCCAGCAGTGTCCCGGGACAGGGGGCGAGGGCTAATGAAAAACTGTTTTTT.

The V and J genes are TRBV7-2 and TRBJ2-1; a weak D match, TRBD2 (6 bases). The germline gives CDR1 SGHTA, CDR2 FQGNSA. V gave up 1 base and J gave up 0 bases, with 10 bases separating them. This CDR3 region has 16 residues. CDR3: CASSLVAGSSYNEQFF. CDR3 in DNA: TGTGCCAGCAGCTTAGTTGCGGGGAGCTCCTACAATGAGCAGTTCTTC.

The V call is TRBV7-6, the J call TRBJ1-1, with D hard to call. CDR1 is SGHVS, CDR2 FNYEAQ, per germline. With 1 base removed from V and 1 base from J, the gap between germline ends came to 7 bases. This CDR3 is 14 amino acids long. For the CDR3, the DNA is TGTGCCAGCAGCTTAGTCAGCGGGAACACTGAAGCTTTCTTT. Translated, it gives CASSLVSGNTEAFF.

Points on this clone: Mismatch with germline at one junction end may stem from a read error. V and J are TRBV5-5 and TRBJ1-1, with D unresolved. The CDR3 is 18 residues long. Germline CDR1 SGHKS, CDR2 YYEKEE (reference sequence). The CDR3 here is CASSLLLPGDLQPTAAFF. CDR3 nucleotide sequence: TGTGCCAGCAGCTTGTTGTTGCCCGGGGATCTTCAGCCGACTGCAGCTTTCTTT.

The rearrangement links TRBV19 to TRBJ1-5; tentatively, D is TRBD1 (5 bases). The CDR3 loop spans 15 amino acids. Trimming left V 5 bases short and J 7 bases short, with 18 bases between. Germline CDR1 is LNHDA and CDR2 is SQIVND (reference sequence). The CDR3 spells CASSPQPSGFQPQHF. The CDR3 nucleotides are TGTGCCAGTAGTCCACAACCCTCAGGGTTCCAGCCCCAGCATTTT. The full variable domain, with the rest looked up from reference TRBV19 and TRBJ1-5, is DGGITQSPKYLFRKEGQNVTLSCEQNLNHDAMYWYRQDPGQGLRLIYYSQIVNDFQKGDIAEGYSVSREKKESFPLTVTSAQKNPTAFYLCASSPQPSGFQPQHFGDGTRLSIL.

This clone turned up a few times. The rearrangement joins TRBV7-9 to TRBJ1-2; D call uncertain. Trimming cost V 1 base and J 7 bases, with 7 bases left between them. Germline CDR1 reads SEHNR; CDR2 reads FQNEAQ (reference sequence). The CDR3 covers 12 residues. CDR3 residues: CASSLESRGYTF. The CDR3 coding sequence is TGTGCCAGCAGCTTAGAATCTCGTGGCTACACCTTC.

The chain couples TRBV5-3 to TRBJ1-4; a possible D gene is TRBD1 (5 bases). TRBV5-3 is recorded as an ORF, its role being uncertain. This CDR3 region has 14 residues. V lost 1 base and J 8 bases, leaving 12 bases between the germline ends. The CDR3 DNA sequence: TGTGCCAGAAGCTTGTGGTCAGGGTGCGAAAAACTGTTTTTT. This translates into CARSLWSGCEKLFF.

The V gene is TRBV9, the J gene TRBJ2-7; a possible D gene is TRBD1 (6 bases). Germline values: CDR1 SGDLS, CDR2 YYNGEE. V was pared by 4 bases and J by 5 bases, with 16 bases between. The CDR3 runs to 14 residues. The CDR3 here is CASSTSGARDEQYF. The CDR3 DNA is TGTGCCAGCAGCACCTCAGGGGCGAGAGACGAGCAGTACTTC.

The rearrangement uses TRBV6-4 and TRBJ1-3; perhaps TRBD1 as D (5 bases). This CDR3 comprises 13 residues. Trimming took off 4 bases at V and 4 bases at J, with 8 bases between the two ends. The V gene's germline CDR1 is MRHNA and CDR2 SNTAGT. For the CDR3, the DNA is TGTGCCAGCAGTGGTCGGGGGGGAAACACCATATATTTT. Its protein is CASSGRGGNTIYF.

The gene calls are TRBV5-1 and TRBJ2-2; D gene uncertain. The V end lost 1 base, the J end lost 7 bases, and 11 bases lay between the germline ends. The CDR3 has 14 amino acids. The germline CDR1 and CDR2 sequences are SGHRS and YFSETQ. The CDR3 protein is CASSLLQFGGELFF. The CDR3 region has the DNA TGCGCCAGCAGCTTGCTTCAGTTTGGCGGGGAGCTGTTTTTT. Variable domain in full (rest from reference TRBV5-1 and TRBJ2-2): KAGVTQTPRYLIKTRGQQVTLSCSPISGHRSVSWYQQTPGQGLQFLFEYFSETQRNKGNFPGRFSGRQFSNSRSEMNVSTLELGDSALYLCASSLLQFGGELFFGEGSRLTVL.

The rearrangement links TRBV6-1 to TRBJ1-5; D remains ambiguous. V dropped 9 bases and J dropped 9 bases, with 21 bases sitting between them. The CDR3 runs to 14 residues. CDR1 MNHNS and CDR2 SASEGT come from the germline V gene. CDR3 residues: CASGYGGSVRPQHF. CDR3 nucleotide sequence: TGTGCCAGTGGTTACGGCGGTTCGGTTCGGCCCCAGCATTTT.

The J gene is TRBJ1-2, the V gene TRBV7-2; no definite D call. Trimming removed 6 bases from V and 13 bases from J, with 21 bases in between. Per germline, CDR1 SGHTA and CDR2 FQGNSA. There are 13 residues in the CDR3. CDR3 region: CASRSTGLPRSTF. The CDR3 DNA is TGTGCCAGCAGATCAACCGGCCTTCCGCGGAGCACCTTC.

The chain recombines TRBV18 with TRBJ2-1; D call uncertain. Trimming removed 3 bases from V and 10 bases from J, with 16 bases in between. The CDR3 consists of 14 residues. Germline CDR1 reads KGHSH; CDR2 reads LQKENI. CDR3 nucleotide sequence: TGTGCCAGCTCACCCAATGAGGTATCCATGGAGCAGTTCTTC. This encodes CASSPNEVSMEQFF.

The J gene is TRBJ1-4, the V gene TRBV29-1; the D gene is possibly TRBD1 (6 bases). Per the germline V gene, CDR1 is SQVTM and CDR2 is ANQGSEA. The CDR3 runs to 13 residues. V shed 3 bases and J shed 6 bases, with 11 bases lying between them. CDR3 bases: TGCAGCGTTGATTGGGGGCAAGATGAAAAACTGTTTTTT. It is translated as CSVDWGQDEKLFF.

The genes are TRBV7-3 and TRBJ1-6; TRBD1 matches at 8 bases. The CDR3 length is 17 residues. The germline V gene encodes CDR1 SGHTA and CDR2 FQGTGA. Trimming at V came to 4 bases and at J to 6 bases, leaving 11 bases not matched to a gene. The CDR3 bases are TGTGCCAGCAGCTCCCATCCCAGGGGGCCGGTTAATTCACCCCTCCACTTT. This encodes CASSSHPRGPVNSPLHF.

This chain uses TRBV11-1 with TRBJ1-2, with 8 bases fitting TRBD1. Germline V gene sequence: CDR1 SGHAT, CDR2 FQDESV (reference sequence). The CDR3 is 13 residues long. Trimming removed 6 bases from V and 8 bases from J; junction bases left unmatched: 8. The CDR3 region has the DNA TGTGCCAGCAGTCCAGACAGGGGCAGCGGCTACACCTTC. This gives the protein CASSPDRGSGYTF.

The table lists this clone with a count of one. The gene calls are TRBV18 and TRBJ2-5, with unresolved D. Trimming removed 6 bases from V and 2 bases from J, with 10 bases in between. The V gene's germline CDR1 is KGHSH and CDR2 LQKENI. The CDR3 sequence is 13 residues long. CDR3 nucleotide sequence: TGTGCCAGCTCCCGCGACTTACAAGAGACCCAGTACTTC. It is translated as CASSRDLQETQYF.

The chain uses TRBV11-3 and TRBJ2-2; TRBD1 is a possible D gene (6 bases). Deletions cut 1 base from V and 3 bases from J, with 9 bases between. CDR1 is SGHNT, CDR2 YENEEA, per germline. CDR3 length: 15 amino acids. CDR3: CASSLGEGDTGELFF. The DNA for the CDR3 is TGTGCCAGCAGCTTAGGCGAGGGGGACACCGGGGAGCTGTTTTTT.

This clone was counted only a few times. The J gene is TRBJ2-3, the V gene TRBV25-1, with 13 bases fitting TRBD2. Germline V lookup: CDR1 MGHDK, CDR2 SYGVNS. V shed 4 bases and J 8 bases; nucleotides not matched to a gene: 3. The CDR3 covers 14 residues. The CDR3 protein is CASSATSGGGTQYF. CDR3 DNA: TGTGCCAGCAGTGCAACTAGCGGGGGGGGTACGCAGTATTTT.